This entry is about one TCR beta chain. The protocol was immunoSEQ multiplex PCR, while the TCRdb copy is restricted to in-frame clones and leaves out a portion. The profile shows 450,000 to 500,000 clones, 70% to 80% of them singletons. The data are from a study of shared clonotypes between healthy human individuals. The CDR3 sequence is 14 residues long. From germline, CDR1 is SGHTA and CDR2 FQGNSA. The ends were cut back, 1 base at V and 2 bases at J, with 7 bases in the middle. The TCR sequence derives from a woman in her thirties or forties in good health. Some clones in this sample may be carry-over from other donors' samples. Sequencing was done on a sample of PBMCs. This chain uses TRBV7-2 with TRBJ2-3; D ambiguous. The CDR3 DNA sequence: TGTGCCAGCAGCTTAGACGGTGCCACAGATACGCAGTATTTT. Amino acids: CASSLDGATDTQYF.